This TCR beta chain derives from a study of T cell responses to AZD1222 COVID-19 vaccine. Data came from immunoSEQ multiplex PCR; TCRdb stores just in-frame clones and leaves some out. There are roughly 140,000 clones in the sample; about 90% occur only once, and over 8% lies in the top ten. The CDR3 consists of 14 residues. Germline lookup yields CDR1 SNHLY and CDR2 FYNNEI. Deletions cut 6 bases from V and 7 bases from J, with 16 bases between. The gene calls are TRBV2 and TRBJ1-5; tentative D call: TRBD1 (6 bases). The source is an adult who received the AZD1222 COVID-19 vaccine. The sequencing here drew on peripheral blood, taken 28 days after the second AZD1222 dose. The DNA of the CDR3 is TGTGCCAGCAGCCCTGAAAGGACAGCACAGCCCCAGCATTTT. Its translation is CASSPERTAQPQHF.